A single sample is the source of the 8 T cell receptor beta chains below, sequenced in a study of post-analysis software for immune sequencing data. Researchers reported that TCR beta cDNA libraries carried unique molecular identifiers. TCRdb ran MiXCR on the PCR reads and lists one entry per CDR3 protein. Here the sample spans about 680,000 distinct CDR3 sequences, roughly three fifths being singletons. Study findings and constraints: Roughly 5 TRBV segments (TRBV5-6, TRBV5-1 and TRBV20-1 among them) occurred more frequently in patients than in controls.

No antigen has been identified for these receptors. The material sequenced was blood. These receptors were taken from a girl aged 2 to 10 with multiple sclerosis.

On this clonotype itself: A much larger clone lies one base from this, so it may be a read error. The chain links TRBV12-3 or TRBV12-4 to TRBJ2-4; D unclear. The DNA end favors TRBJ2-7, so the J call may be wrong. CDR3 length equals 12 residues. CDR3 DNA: TGTGCCAGCAGTTCAGGCTGCGACGAGCAGTACTTC. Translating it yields CASSSGCDEQYF.

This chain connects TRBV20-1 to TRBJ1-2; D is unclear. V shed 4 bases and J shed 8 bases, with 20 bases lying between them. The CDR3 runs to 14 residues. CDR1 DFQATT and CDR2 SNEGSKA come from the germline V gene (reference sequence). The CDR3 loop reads CSAKPPAVGRGYTF. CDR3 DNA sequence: TGCAGTGCTAAACCTCCGGCAGTTGGCCGAGGCTACACCTTC.

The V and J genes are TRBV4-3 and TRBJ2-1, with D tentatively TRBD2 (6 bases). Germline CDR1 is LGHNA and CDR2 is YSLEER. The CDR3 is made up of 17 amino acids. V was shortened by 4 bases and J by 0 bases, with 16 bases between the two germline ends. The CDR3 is CASSPEARGSSYNEQFF. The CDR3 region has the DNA TGCGCCAGCAGCCCTGAGGCCCGGGGGAGCTCCTACAATGAGCAGTTCTTC.

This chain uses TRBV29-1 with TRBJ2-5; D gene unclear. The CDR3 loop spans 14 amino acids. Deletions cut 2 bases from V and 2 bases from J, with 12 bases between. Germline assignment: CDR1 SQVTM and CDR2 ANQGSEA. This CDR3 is CSVENTAIQETQYF. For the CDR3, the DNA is TGCAGCGTTGAAAACACAGCTATTCAAGAGACCCAGTACTTC.

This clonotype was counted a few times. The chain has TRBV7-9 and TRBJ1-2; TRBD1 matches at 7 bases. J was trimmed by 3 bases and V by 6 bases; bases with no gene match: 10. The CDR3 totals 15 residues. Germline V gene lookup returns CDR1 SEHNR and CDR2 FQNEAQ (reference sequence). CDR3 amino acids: CASSQTRQGHYGYTF. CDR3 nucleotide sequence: TGTGCCAGCAGTCAAACCAGACAGGGCCACTATGGCTACACCTTC.

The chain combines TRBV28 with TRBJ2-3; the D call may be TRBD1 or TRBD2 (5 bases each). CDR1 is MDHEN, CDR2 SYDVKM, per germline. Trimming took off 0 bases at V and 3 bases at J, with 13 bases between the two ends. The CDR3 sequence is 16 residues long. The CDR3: CASSLWGQGVTDTQYF. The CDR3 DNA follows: TGTGCCAGCAGTTTATGGGGCCAGGGAGTTACAGATACGCAGTATTTT.

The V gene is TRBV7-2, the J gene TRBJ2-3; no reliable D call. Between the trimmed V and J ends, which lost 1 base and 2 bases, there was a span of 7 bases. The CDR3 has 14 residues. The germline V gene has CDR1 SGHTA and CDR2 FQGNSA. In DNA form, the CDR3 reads TGTGCCAGCAGCTTAGGAAGAGCCACAGATACGCAGTATTTT. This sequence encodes CASSLGRATDTQYF.

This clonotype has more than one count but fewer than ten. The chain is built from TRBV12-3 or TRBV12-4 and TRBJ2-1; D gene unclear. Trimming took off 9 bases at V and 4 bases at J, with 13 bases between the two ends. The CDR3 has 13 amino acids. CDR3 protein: CASAWAAYNEQFF. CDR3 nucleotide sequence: TGTGCCAGTGCCTGGGCGGCTTACAATGAGCAGTTCTTC.